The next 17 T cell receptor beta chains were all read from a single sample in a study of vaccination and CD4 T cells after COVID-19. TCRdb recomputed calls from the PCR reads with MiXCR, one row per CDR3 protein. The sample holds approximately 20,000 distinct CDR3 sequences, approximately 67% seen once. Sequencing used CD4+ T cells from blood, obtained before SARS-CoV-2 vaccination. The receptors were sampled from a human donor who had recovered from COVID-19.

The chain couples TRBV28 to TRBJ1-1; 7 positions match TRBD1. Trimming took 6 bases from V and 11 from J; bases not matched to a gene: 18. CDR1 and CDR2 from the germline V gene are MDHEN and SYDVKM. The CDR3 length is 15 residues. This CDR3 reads CASSSASGPGGGAFF. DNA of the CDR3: TGTGCCAGCAGCTCTGCCTCAGGGCCAGGGGGTGGTGCTTTCTTT. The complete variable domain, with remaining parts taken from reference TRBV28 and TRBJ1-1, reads DVKVTQSSRYLVKRTGEKVFLECVQDMDHENMFWYRQDPGLGLRLIYFSYDVKMKEKGDIPEGYSVSREKKERFSLILESASTNQTSMYLCASSSASGPGGGAFFGQGTRLTVV.

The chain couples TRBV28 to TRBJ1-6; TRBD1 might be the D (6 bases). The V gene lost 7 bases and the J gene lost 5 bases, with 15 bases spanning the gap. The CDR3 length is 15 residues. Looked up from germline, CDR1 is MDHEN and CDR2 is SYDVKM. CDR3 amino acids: CASTSRQGNNSPLHF. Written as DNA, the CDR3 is TGTGCCAGCACATCAAGGCAGGGGAATAATTCACCCCTCCACTTT. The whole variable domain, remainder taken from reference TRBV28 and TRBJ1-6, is DVKVTQSSRYLVKRTGEKVFLECVQDMDHENMFWYRQDPGLGLRLIYFSYDVKMKEKGDIPEGYSVSREKKERFSLILESASTNQTSMYLCASTSRQGNNSPLHFGNGTRLTVT.

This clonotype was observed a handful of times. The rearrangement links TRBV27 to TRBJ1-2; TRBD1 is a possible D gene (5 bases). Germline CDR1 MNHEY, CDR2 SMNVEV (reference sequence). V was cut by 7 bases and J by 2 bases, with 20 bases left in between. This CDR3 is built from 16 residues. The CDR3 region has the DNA TGTGCCAGCAAAGGCCGGGGCCCCCCATGGAACTATGGCTACACCTTC. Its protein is CASKGRGPPWNYGYTF.

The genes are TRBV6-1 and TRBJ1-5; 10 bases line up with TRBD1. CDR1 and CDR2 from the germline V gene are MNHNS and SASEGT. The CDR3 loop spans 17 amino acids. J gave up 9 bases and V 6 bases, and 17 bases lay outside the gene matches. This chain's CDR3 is CASSDTPGQGFVAPQHF. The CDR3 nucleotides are TGTGCCAGCAGCGATACCCCGGGACAGGGGTTCGTCGCGCCCCAGCATTTT.

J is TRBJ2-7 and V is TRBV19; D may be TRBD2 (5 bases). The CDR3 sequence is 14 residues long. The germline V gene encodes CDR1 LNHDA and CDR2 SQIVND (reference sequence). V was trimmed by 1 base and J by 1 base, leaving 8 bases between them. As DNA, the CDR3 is TGTGCCAGTAGTATAGGGAGGAGATCCTACGAGCAGTACTTC. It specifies CASSIGRRSYEQYF.

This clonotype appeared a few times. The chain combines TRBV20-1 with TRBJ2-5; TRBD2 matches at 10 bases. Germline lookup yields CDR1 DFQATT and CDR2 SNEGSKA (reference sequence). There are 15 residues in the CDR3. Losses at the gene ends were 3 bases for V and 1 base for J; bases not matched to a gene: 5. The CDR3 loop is CSASLLAGRQETQYF. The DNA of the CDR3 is TGCAGTGCTAGTTTACTAGCGGGACGCCAAGAGACCCAGTACTTC.

The CDR3 DNA is TGTGCCAGCAGTCAGGGACAGGGAAAGGGGAACACTGAAGCTTTCTTT. This translates into CASSQGQGKGNTEAFF. The rearrangement uses TRBV27 and TRBJ1-1, with 9 bases lining up with TRBD1. CDR3 length: 16 amino acids. V was clipped by 5 bases and J by 1 base; unmatched bases: 8. The germline gives CDR1 MNHEY, CDR2 SMNVEV (reference sequence).

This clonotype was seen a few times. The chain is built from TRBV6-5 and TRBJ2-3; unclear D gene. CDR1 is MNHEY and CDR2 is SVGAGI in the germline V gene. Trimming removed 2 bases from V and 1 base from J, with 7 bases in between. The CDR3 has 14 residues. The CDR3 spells CASSYGWGTDTQYF. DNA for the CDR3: TGTGCCAGCAGTTACGGGTGGGGCACAGATACGCAGTATTTT.

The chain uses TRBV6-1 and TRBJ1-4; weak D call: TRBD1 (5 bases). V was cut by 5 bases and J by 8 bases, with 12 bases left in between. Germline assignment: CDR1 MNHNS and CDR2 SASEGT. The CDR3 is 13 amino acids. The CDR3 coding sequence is TGTGCCAGCAGTCGCAGGGCGGACGAAAAACTGTTTTTT. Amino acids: CASSRRADEKLFF.

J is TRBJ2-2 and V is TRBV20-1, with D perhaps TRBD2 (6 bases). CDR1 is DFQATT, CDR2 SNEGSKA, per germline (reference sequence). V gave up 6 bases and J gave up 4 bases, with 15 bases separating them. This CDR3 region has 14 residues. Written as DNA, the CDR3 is TGCAGTGCCGAGACTAGTCTGAGCACCGGGGAGCTGTTTTTT. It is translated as CSAETSLSTGELFF.

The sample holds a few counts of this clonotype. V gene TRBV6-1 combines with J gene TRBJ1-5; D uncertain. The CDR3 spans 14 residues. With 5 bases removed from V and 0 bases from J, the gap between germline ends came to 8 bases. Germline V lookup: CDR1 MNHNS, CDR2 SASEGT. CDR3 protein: CASSNGDSNQPQHF. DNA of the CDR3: TGTGCCAGCAGTAACGGGGATAGCAATCAGCCCCAGCATTTT.

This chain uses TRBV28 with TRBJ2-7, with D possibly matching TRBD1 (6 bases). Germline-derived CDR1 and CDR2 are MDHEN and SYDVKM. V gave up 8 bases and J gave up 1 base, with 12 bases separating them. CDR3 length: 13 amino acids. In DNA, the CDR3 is TGTGCCAGCTGCAGGGGCTGGTCCTACGAGCAGTACTTC. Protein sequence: CASCRGWSYEQYF.

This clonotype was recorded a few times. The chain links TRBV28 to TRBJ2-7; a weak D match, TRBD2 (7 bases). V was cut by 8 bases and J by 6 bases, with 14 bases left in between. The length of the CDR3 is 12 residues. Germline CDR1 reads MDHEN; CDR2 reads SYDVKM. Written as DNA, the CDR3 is TGTGCCAGCGGGAGGGGGTTCGGCGAGCAGTACTTC. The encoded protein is CASGRGFGEQYF.

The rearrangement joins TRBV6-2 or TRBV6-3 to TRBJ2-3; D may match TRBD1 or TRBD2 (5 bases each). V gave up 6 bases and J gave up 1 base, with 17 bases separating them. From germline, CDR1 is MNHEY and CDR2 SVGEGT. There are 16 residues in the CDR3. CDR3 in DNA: TGTGCCAGCAGCCCGGGCTCGGGGACCCGCACAGATACGCAGTATTTT. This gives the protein CASSPGSGTRTDTQYF.

The CDR3 reads CASSLGRGQETQYF. CDR3 DNA: TGTGCCAGCAGCTTAGGGCGGGGGCAAGAGACCCAGTACTTC. The chain couples TRBV11-3 to TRBJ2-5, with 7 bases lining up with TRBD2. This CDR3 is built from 14 residues. The V gene's germline CDR1 is SGHNT and CDR2 YENEEA. Trimming removed 1 base from V and 2 bases from J; junction bases left unmatched: 1. The variable domain in full, completed from reference TRBV11-3 and TRBJ2-5, reads EAGVVQSPRYKIIEKKQPVAFWCNPISGHNTLYWYLQNLGQGPELLIRYENEEAVDDSQLPKDRFSAERLKGVDSTLKIQPAELGDSAVYLCASSLGRGQETQYFGPGTRLLVL.

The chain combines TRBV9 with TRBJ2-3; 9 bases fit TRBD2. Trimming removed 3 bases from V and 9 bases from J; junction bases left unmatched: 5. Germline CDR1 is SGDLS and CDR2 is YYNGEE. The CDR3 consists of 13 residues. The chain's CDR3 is CASSDSGLATQYF. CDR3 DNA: TGTGCCAGCAGCGACTCGGGACTAGCAACGCAGTATTTT.

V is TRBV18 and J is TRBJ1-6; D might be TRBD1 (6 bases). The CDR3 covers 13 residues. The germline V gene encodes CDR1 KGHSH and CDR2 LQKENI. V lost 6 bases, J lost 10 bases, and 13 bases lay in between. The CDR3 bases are TGTGCCAGCTCCCCCAACAGGGACTCACCCCTCCACTTT. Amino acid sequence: CASSPNRDSPLHF.